The 12 T cell receptor beta chains in this list originate from one sample, sequenced in a study of OX40 agonist ivuxolimab in advanced cancers. The protocol was immunoSEQ multiplex PCR, while the TCRdb copy is restricted to in-frame clones and leaves out a portion. The sample lists roughly 86,000 clones, 80% to 95% seen once, with roughly 1.1% in the top ten. The starting material was CD4+ or CD8+ T cells sorted from blood, obtained in a trial of the OX40 agonist ivuxolimab. The receptors originated from an adult with an advanced solid tumor such as melanoma, head and neck, liver or kidney cancer.

The rearrangement uses TRBV6-5 and TRBJ2-2, with D hard to call. Trimming shortened V by 0 bases and J by 2 bases, and 7 bases separated the two germline ends. The CDR3 runs 15 residues. Germline V gives CDR1 MNHEY, CDR2 SVGAGI. The CDR3, as DNA: TGTGCCAGCAGTTACTCTCAACCCAACACCGGGGAGCTGTTTTTT. Residues: CASSYSQPNTGELFF.

The rearrangement uses TRBV7-8 and TRBJ2-7; D unclear. The CDR3 totals 13 residues. Trimming removed 3 bases at V and 0 bases at J, with 6 bases between. Germline V gives CDR1 SGHVS, CDR2 FQNEAQ. As DNA, the CDR3 is TGTGCCAGCAGCTTGAGAGTCTCCTACGAGCAGTACTTC. Protein sequence: CASSLRVSYEQYF.

This chain connects TRBV5-6 to TRBJ1-5; D is possibly TRBD1 (5 bases). The CDR3 runs to 17 residues. V lost 2 bases and J 0 bases, leaving 15 bases between the germline ends. Looked up from germline, CDR1 is SGHDT and CDR2 is YYEEEE. CDR3 loop: CASSFSQGTYSNQPQHF. CDR3 nucleotides: TGTGCCAGCAGCTTTTCACAAGGGACCTATAGCAATCAGCCCCAGCATTTT.

The V gene is TRBV10-3, the J gene TRBJ2-5; D might be TRBD1 (6 bases). V lost 3 bases and J 5 bases, leaving 7 bases between the germline ends. Germline V gene sequence: CDR1 ENHRY, CDR2 SYGVKD. This CDR3 spans 12 amino acids. This CDR3 is CAISDQGETQYF. DNA for the CDR3: TGTGCCATCAGTGACCAGGGGGAGACCCAGTACTTC.

This chain joins TRBV5-4 and TRBJ2-3, with TRBD2 identical over 7 bases. The CDR3 has 15 residues. J gave up 3 bases and V 0 bases, and 4 bases lay outside the gene matches. The germline V gene encodes CDR1 SGHNT and CDR2 YYREEE (reference sequence). As DNA, the CDR3 is TGTGCCAGCAGCTTGGAGGGCGGGAGAACAGATACGCAGTATTTT. It specifies CASSLEGGRTDTQYF.

V usage is TRBV10-3 and J usage is TRBJ1-5; 9 nucleotides line up with TRBD1. The CDR3 extends over 14 amino acids. V shed 4 bases and J 4 bases; nucleotides not matched to a gene: 2. Germline CDR1 is ENHRY and CDR2 is SYGVKD. As DNA, the CDR3 is TGTGCCATCAGTGTACAGGGGGCGAATCAGCCCCAGCATTTT. The encoded protein is CAISVQGANQPQHF.

V is TRBV4-3 and J is TRBJ1-1; TRBD1 aligns across 9 bases. The CDR3 is 14 residues long. Trimming at V came to 5 bases and at J to 1 base, leaving 2 bases not matched to a gene. Germline V lookup: CDR1 LGHNA, CDR2 YSLEER. DNA of the CDR3: TGCGCCAGCAGCTCGGGACAGGGGAACACTGAAGCTTTCTTT. Translating it yields CASSSGQGNTEAFF.

The CDR3 here is CASSRAGSYNEQFF. As DNA, the CDR3 is TGTGCCAGCAGCCGAGCGGGAAGCTACAATGAGCAGTTCTTC. The gene calls are TRBV7-9 and TRBJ2-1; TRBD2 matches at 7 bases. The trim removed 5 bases at V and 3 bases at J, leaving 4 bases unmatched. The germline CDR1 and CDR2 sequences are SEHNR and FQNEAQ (reference sequence). This CDR3 is built from 14 residues.

The CDR3 region is CASIAPGGSTEAFF. CDR3 in DNA: TGTGCCAGCATCGCCCCAGGGGGGAGCACTGAAGCTTTCTTT. The genes are TRBV7-2 and TRBJ1-1; 7 bases agree with TRBD1. The CDR3 length is 14 residues. Germline V CDR1 and CDR2: SGHTA, FQGNSA. J was trimmed by 4 bases and V by 7 bases; bases with no gene match: 9.

This clone has a handful of counts. V is TRBV30 and J is TRBJ1-2; 7 bases are a match to TRBD1. The trim removed 2 bases at V and 7 bases at J, leaving 7 bases unmatched. This CDR3 has 13 residues. Germline lookup yields CDR1 GTSNPN and CDR2 SVGIG (reference sequence). DNA of the CDR3: TGTGCCTGGAGTACGTCAGGGGGAACTGGCTACACCTTC. This encodes CAWSTSGGTGYTF.

The chain combines TRBV27 with TRBJ2-7; 12 nucleotides agree with TRBD2. Germline V gene lookup returns CDR1 MNHEY and CDR2 SMNVEV (reference sequence). The CDR3 is 15 amino acids. V was pared by 5 bases and J by 2 bases, with 4 bases of the junction left unmatched. In DNA, the CDR3 is TGTGCCAGCAGTCGCACTAGCGGGAGGCCCTACGAGCAGTACTTC. Translating gives CASSRTSGRPYEQYF.

The rearrangement uses TRBV4-1 and TRBJ2-3; 11 bases match TRBD2. The ends lost 0 bases at V and 4 bases at J; junction bases unmatched: 3. From germline, CDR1 is MGHRA and CDR2 YSYEKL. The CDR3 sequence is 16 residues long. The chain's CDR3 is CASSQDTSGSADTQYF. The CDR3 DNA follows: TGCGCCAGCAGCCAAGACACTAGCGGGAGTGCAGATACGCAGTATTTT.